Presented here are 7 T cell receptor beta chains from one specimen sequenced in a study of shared clonotypes between healthy human individuals. TCRdb's table, derived via immunoSEQ multiplex PCR, lists solely in-frame clones and lacks some. Among around 550,000 clones listed, approximately 96% were seen once. Naive-designated CD8 cells lacked CD45RO, were positively enriched for CCR7, and omitted terminally differentiated effector memory CD45RA+ cells. The specimen sequenced was naive CD8+ T cells sorted from blood. These receptors were taken from a woman aged 30 to 39 in good health.

On this clone itself: The germline gene is not matched at one end of the junction; a read error may be the cause. The gene calls are TRBV5-4 and TRBJ2-7; 9 bases match TRBD2. The germline gives CDR1 SGHNT, CDR2 YYREEE (reference sequence). CDR3 length: 15 amino acids. The CDR3 is CASSFEEREAHEQHF. The CDR3 DNA reads as TGTGCCAGCAGCTTTGAAGAGCGGGAGGCCCACGAGCAGCACTTC.

The chain carries TRBV2 and TRBJ2-1; 10 bases agree with TRBD2. The CDR3 is made up of 16 amino acids. CDR1 SNHLY and CDR2 FYNNEI come from the germline V gene. Trimming cost V 2 bases and J 8 bases; bases outside gene matches: 9. The CDR3 protein is CASSELDPSGRDEQFF. Here the CDR3 DNA reads TGTGCCAGCAGTGAATTAGACCCTAGCGGGAGAGATGAGCAGTTCTTC.

This chain links TRBV28 with TRBJ1-5, with D unresolved. Trimming shortened V by 2 bases and J by 0 bases, and 8 bases separated the two germline ends. The CDR3 sequence is 15 residues long. Germline V gene sequence: CDR1 MDHEN, CDR2 SYDVKM. The CDR3 reads CASSLNDISNQPQHF. CDR3 coding DNA: TGTGCCAGCAGTTTAAATGACATTAGCAATCAGCCCCAGCATTTT.

The V call is TRBV29-1, the J call TRBJ2-7; no clear D gene. This CDR3 has 15 amino acids. CDR1 and CDR2 from the germline V gene are SQVTM and ANQGSEA. V was pared by 4 bases and J by 2 bases, with 18 bases between. CDR3 bases: TGCAGCGTTGGGTCCCCCGATTGGAGTCCCTACGAGCAGTACTTC. It encodes CSVGSPDWSPYEQYF.

The rearrangement joins TRBV10-2 to TRBJ1-1; D gene uncertain. With 0 bases removed from V and 4 bases from J, the gap between germline ends came to 12 bases. Germline CDR1 is WSHSY and CDR2 is SAAADI. This CDR3 is 15 amino acids long. The CDR3 reads CASSESFSLSTEAFF. As DNA, the CDR3 is TGCGCCAGCAGTGAGTCGTTCTCACTGAGCACTGAAGCTTTCTTT.

The chain recombines TRBV28 with TRBJ2-1; 8 nucleotides align to TRBD2. Germline CDR1 MDHEN, CDR2 SYDVKM. There are 14 residues in the CDR3. J lost 6 bases, V lost 7 bases, and 8 bases had no gene match. CDR3 sequence: CASTDSGTLNEQFF. DNA for the CDR3: TGTGCCAGCACTGATAGCGGGACTCTCAATGAGCAGTTCTTC.

In its sample, this clone was seen once. This chain joins TRBV15 and TRBJ1-5; D is ambiguous. V lost 3 bases and J lost 0, with 12 bases in between. The CDR3 covers 16 residues. The germline CDR1 and CDR2 sequences are LNHNV and YYDKDF (reference sequence). The CDR3, as DNA: TGTGCCACCAGCAGCCCCAGGCGGAATAGCAATCAGCCCCAGCATTTT. This sequence encodes CATSSPRRNSNQPQHF.